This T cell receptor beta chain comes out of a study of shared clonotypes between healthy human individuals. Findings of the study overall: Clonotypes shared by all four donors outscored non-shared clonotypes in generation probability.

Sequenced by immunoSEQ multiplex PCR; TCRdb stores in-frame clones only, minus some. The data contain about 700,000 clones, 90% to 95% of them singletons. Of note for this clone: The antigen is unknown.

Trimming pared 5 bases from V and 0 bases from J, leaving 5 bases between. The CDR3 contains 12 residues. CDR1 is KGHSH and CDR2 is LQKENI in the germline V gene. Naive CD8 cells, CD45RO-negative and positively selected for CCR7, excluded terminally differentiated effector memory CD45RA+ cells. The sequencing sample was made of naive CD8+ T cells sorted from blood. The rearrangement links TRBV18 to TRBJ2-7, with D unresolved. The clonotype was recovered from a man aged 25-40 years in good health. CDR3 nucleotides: TGTGCCAGCTCAGACGACTCCTACGAGCAGTACTTC. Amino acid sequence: CASSDDSYEQYF.